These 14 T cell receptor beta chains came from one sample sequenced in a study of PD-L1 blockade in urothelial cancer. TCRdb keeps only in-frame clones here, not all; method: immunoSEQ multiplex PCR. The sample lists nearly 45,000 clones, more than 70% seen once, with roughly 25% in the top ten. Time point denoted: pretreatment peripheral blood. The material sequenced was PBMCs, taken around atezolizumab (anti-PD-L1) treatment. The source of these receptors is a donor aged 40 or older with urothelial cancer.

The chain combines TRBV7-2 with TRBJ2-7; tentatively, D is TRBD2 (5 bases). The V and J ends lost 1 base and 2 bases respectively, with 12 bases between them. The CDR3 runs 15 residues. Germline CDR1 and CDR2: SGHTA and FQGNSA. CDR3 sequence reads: CASSLGSSPTYEQYF. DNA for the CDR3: TGTGCCAGCAGCTTAGGGTCTAGCCCCACCTACGAGCAGTACTTC.

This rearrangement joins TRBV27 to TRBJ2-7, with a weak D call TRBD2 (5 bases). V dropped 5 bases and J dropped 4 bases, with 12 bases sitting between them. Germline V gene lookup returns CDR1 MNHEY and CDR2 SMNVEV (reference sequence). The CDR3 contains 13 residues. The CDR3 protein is CASSRPPGYEQYF. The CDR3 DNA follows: TGTGCCAGCAGTCGCCCCCCGGGGTACGAGCAGTACTTC.

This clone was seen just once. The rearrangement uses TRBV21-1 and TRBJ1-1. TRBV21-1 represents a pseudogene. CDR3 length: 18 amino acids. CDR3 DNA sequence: TGTGCCAGCAGTCCACCCCCAGCGGGTAGGTTCATAAGGACTGAAGCTTTCTTT. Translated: CASSPPPAGRFIRTEAFF.

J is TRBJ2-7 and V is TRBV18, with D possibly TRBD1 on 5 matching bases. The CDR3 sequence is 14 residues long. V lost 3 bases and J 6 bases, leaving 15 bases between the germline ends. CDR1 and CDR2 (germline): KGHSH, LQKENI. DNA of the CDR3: TGTGCCAGCTCACCCGCGGACACCACGGGCGAGCAGTACTTC. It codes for CASSPADTTGEQYF. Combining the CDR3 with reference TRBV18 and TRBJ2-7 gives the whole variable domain NAGVMQNPRHLVRRRGQEARLRCSPMKGHSHVYWYRQLPEEGLKFMVYLQKENIIDESGMPKERFSAEFPKEGPSILRIQQVVRGDSAAYFCASSPADTTGEQYFGPGTRLTVT.

The CDR3 region is CAWSVRQNQPQHF. DNA for the CDR3: TGTGCCTGGAGTGTACGACAAAATCAGCCCCAGCATTTT. The chain joins TRBV30 to TRBJ1-5; D uncertain. The length of the CDR3 is 13 residues. In germline, CDR1 is GTSNPN, CDR2 SVGIG (reference sequence). The V end was cut by 0 bases, the J end by 4 bases, with 7 bases between.

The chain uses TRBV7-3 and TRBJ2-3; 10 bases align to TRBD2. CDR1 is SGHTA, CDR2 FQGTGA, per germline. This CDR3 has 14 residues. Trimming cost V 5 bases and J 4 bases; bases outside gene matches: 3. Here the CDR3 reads CASSRGLAPDTQYF. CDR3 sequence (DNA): TGTGCCAGCAGCCGGGGACTAGCGCCAGATACGCAGTATTTT.

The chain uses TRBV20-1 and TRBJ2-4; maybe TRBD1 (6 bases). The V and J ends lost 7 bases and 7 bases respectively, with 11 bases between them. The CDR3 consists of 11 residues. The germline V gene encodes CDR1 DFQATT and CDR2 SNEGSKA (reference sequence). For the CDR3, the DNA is TGCAGTGTCGGGCAGGGGAACATTCAGTACTTC. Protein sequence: CSVGQGNIQYF.

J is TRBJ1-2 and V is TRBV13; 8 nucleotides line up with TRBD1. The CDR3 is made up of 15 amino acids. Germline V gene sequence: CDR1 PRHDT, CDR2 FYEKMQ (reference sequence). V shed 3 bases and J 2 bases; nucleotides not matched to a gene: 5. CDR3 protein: CASSFGQGSNYGYTF. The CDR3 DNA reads TGTGCCAGCAGCTTCGGACAGGGCTCAAACTATGGCTACACCTTC.

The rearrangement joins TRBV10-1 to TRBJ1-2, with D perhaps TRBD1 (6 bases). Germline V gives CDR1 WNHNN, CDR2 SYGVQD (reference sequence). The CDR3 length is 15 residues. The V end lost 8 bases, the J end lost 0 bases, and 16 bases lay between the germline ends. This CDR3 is CASPTPGQTNYGYTF. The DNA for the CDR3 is TGCGCCAGCCCGACCCCCGGACAGACTAACTATGGCTACACCTTC.

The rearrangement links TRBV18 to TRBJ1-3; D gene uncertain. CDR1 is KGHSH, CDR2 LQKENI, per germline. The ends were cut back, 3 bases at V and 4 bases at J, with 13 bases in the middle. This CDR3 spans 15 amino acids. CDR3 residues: CASSPTPPGGNTIYF. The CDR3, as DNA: TGTGCCAGCTCACCCACCCCACCGGGAGGAAACACCATATATTTT. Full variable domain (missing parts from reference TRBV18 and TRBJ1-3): NAGVMQNPRHLVRRRGQEARLRCSPMKGHSHVYWYRQLPEEGLKFMVYLQKENIIDESGMPKERFSAEFPKEGPSILRIQQVVRGDSAAYFCASSPTPPGGNTIYFGEGSWLTVV.

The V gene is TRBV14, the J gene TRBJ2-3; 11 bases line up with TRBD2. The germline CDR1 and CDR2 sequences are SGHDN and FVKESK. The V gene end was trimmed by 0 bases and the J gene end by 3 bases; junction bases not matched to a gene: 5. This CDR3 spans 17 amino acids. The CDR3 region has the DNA TGTGCCAGCAGCCAAGACTGGGGACTAGCGGAGACAGATACGCAGTATTTT. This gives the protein CASSQDWGLAETDTQYF.

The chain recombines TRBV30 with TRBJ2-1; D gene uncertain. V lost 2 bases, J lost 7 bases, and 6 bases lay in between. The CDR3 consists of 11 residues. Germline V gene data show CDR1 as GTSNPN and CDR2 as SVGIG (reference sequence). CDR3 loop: CAWSPRNEQFF. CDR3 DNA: TGTGCCTGGAGTCCCAGGAATGAGCAGTTCTTC.

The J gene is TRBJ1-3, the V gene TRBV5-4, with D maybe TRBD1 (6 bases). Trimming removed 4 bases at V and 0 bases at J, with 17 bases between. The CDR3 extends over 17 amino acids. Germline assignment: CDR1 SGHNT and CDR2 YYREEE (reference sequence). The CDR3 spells CASSQNHRASSGNTIYF. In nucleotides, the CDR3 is TGTGCCAGCAGCCAAAACCACAGGGCGAGCTCTGGAAACACCATATATTTT.

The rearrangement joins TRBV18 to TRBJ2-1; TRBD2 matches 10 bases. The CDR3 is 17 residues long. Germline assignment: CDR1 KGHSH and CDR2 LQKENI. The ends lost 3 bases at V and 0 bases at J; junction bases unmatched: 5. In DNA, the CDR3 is TGTGCCAGCTCACCTACTAGCGGGACCGACTCCTACAATGAGCAGTTCTTC. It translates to CASSPTSGTDSYNEQFF. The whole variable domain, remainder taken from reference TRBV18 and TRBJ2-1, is NAGVMQNPRHLVRRRGQEARLRCSPMKGHSHVYWYRQLPEEGLKFMVYLQKENIIDESGMPKERFSAEFPKEGPSILRIQQVVRGDSAAYFCASSPTSGTDSYNEQFFGPGTRLTVL.